Listed here are 25 T cell receptor beta chains from one sample, sequenced in a study of control samples from healthy donors and cancer patients. Libraries were prepared by immunoSEQ multiplex PCR; TCRdb keeps only in-frame clonotypes and omits some of them. The sample yields roughly 100,000 clones, around 88% seen once. Specimen: blood. The source is a man aged 30 to 39 in good health.

J is TRBJ1-5 and V is TRBV19; the D gene is possibly TRBD1 (6 bases). V was shortened by 4 bases and J by 4 bases, with 11 bases between the two germline ends. This CDR3 region has 14 residues. Looked up from germline, CDR1 is LNHDA and CDR2 is SQIVND (reference sequence). CDR3 coding DNA: TGTGCCAGTAGTAAATGGACAGTGAATCAGCCCCAGCATTTT. It specifies CASSKWTVNQPQHF.

The chain recombines TRBV30 with TRBJ1-5, with D possibly TRBD1 on 5 matching bases. Trimming stripped 0 bases from V and 4 bases from J, with 13 bases between. Germline-derived CDR1 and CDR2 are GTSNPN and SVGIG (reference sequence). This CDR3 is built from 15 residues. The CDR3 DNA follows: TGTGCCTGGAGTGTAGGGGCGTCAGTTAATCAGCCCCAGCATTTT. This codes for CAWSVGASVNQPQHF.

CDR3 DNA: TGTGCCACCAGTGATTTGGTAGCGGGATATGGCTACACCTTC. Translated: CATSDLVAGYGYTF. The rearrangement uses TRBV24-1 and TRBJ1-2, with D hard to call. The V end lost 0 bases, the J end lost 5 bases, and 9 bases lay between the germline ends. CDR3 size: 14 residues. In germline, CDR1 is KGHDR, CDR2 SFDVKD.

This chain joins TRBV28 and TRBJ2-2, with TRBD1 matching 7 bases. From germline, CDR1 is MDHEN and CDR2 SYDVKM. There are 15 residues in the CDR3. Trimming cost V 6 bases and J 4 bases; bases outside gene matches: 8. Written as DNA, the CDR3 is TGTGCCAGCAGCCGGGACAGAACCTTCACCGGGGAGCTGTTTTTT. Translation gives CASSRDRTFTGELFF.

The chain uses TRBV29-1 and TRBJ2-7, with D perhaps given as TRBD1 or TRBD2 (6 bases each). The V gene lost 6 bases and the J gene lost 9 bases, with 18 bases spanning the gap. This CDR3 contains 12 residues. The germline CDR1 and CDR2 sequences are SQVTM and ANQGSEA. This CDR3 reads CSVTLVGGGQYF. CDR3 nucleotide sequence: TGCAGCGTGACCCTCGTGGGGGGCGGGCAGTACTTC.

DNA for the CDR3: TGTGCCAGTGTAACTGGGGCCAACGTCCTGACTTTC. As protein: CASVTGANVLTF. The V call is TRBV28, the J call TRBJ2-6; D not certain. The CDR3 loop spans 12 amino acids. Trimming took 9 bases from V and 2 from J, leaving 5 bases between them. Germline CDR1 MDHEN, CDR2 SYDVKM.

V gene TRBV11-3 combines with J gene TRBJ2-1; TRBD2 matches 7 bases. The CDR3 totals 17 residues. V was pared by 3 bases and J by 0 bases, with 8 bases of the junction left unmatched. Per the germline V gene, CDR1 is SGHNT and CDR2 is YENEEA. CDR3: CASSFGTKTSSYNEQFF. The CDR3 DNA follows: TGTGCCAGCAGCTTTGGGACTAAGACGAGCTCCTACAATGAGCAGTTCTTC.

The chain is built from TRBV5-5 and TRBJ1-1; D remains unclear. Germline V lookup: CDR1 SGHKS, CDR2 YYEKEE (reference sequence). The CDR3 extends over 13 amino acids. V gave up 0 bases and J gave up 8 bases, with 11 bases separating them. The CDR3: CASSLDGRWEAFF. The CDR3 nucleotides read TGTGCCAGCAGCTTGGATGGGAGATGGGAAGCTTTCTTT. Complete variable domain (other parts from reference TRBV5-5 and TRBJ1-1): DAGVTQSPTHLIKTRGQQVTLRCSPISGHKSVSWYQQVLGQGPQFIFQYYEKEERGRGNFPDRFSARQFPNYSSELNVNALLLGDSALYLCASSLDGRWEAFFGQGTRLTVV.

The rearrangement links TRBV7-9 to TRBJ2-7; D may be TRBD2 (5 bases). V lost 5 bases to trimming and J lost 3 bases, with 11 bases between them. There are 13 residues in the CDR3. CDR1 is SEHNR and CDR2 is FQNEAQ in the germline V gene (reference sequence). This chain's CDR3 is CASSRAGNYEQYF. The DNA for the CDR3 is TGTGCCAGCAGCCGCGCGGGTAACTACGAGCAGTACTTC.

Here the CDR3 reads CATSEGLRTGREKLFF. In DNA, the CDR3 is TGTGCCACCAGTGAGGGCCTTAGGACAGGGCGTGAAAAACTGTTTTTT. The rearrangement joins TRBV24-1 to TRBJ1-4; 8 nucleotides line up with TRBD1. V lost 4 bases and J lost 7; bases outside the gene matches: 10. Germline assignment: CDR1 KGHDR and CDR2 SFDVKD. The CDR3 contains 16 residues.

This chain links TRBV10-1 with TRBJ2-5; 8 positions match TRBD1. V dropped 1 base and J dropped 7; count of bases not matched to a gene: 5. The germline V gene encodes CDR1 WNHNN and CDR2 SYGVQD (reference sequence). The length of the CDR3 is 14 residues. The CDR3 coding sequence is TGCGCCAGCAGTGAGTTCCCAGGGGGCCTGACCCAGTACTTC. Translated: CASSEFPGGLTQYF.

V is TRBV27 and J is TRBJ1-5; D call uncertain. Germline V gene lookup returns CDR1 MNHEY and CDR2 SMNVEV (reference sequence). V was pared by 1 base and J by 4 bases, with 5 bases between. CDR3 length equals 13 residues. DNA of the CDR3: TGTGCCAGCAGTTTATGGGTTAATCAGCCCCAGCATTTT. Amino acids: CASSLWVNQPQHF.

The CDR3 loop is CASSLGGSSYEQYF. CDR3 coding DNA: TGCGCCAGCAGCTTAGGCGGGAGCTCCTACGAGCAGTACTTC. The chain employs TRBV5-1 and TRBJ2-7; 7 nucleotides align to TRBD2. CDR3 size: 14 residues. CDR1 is SGHRS, CDR2 YFSETQ, per germline. V was clipped by 2 bases and J by 0 bases; unmatched bases: 2.

The CDR3 nucleotides read TGTGCCACCAGCAGAGATCTGCCAGGGGCGGGCACTGAAGCTTTCTTT. Amino acids: CATSRDLPGAGTEAFF. The chain is built from TRBV15 and TRBJ1-1, with D perhaps TRBD1 (6 bases). Germline V lookup: CDR1 LNHNV, CDR2 YYDKDF (reference sequence). The CDR3 contains 16 residues. V lost 0 bases and J lost 4, with 15 bases in between.

V gene TRBV7-9 combines with J gene TRBJ1-5, with a possible D match to TRBD1 (5 bases). V was trimmed by 5 bases and J by 4 bases, leaving 18 bases between them. The CDR3 is 16 residues long. The V gene's germline CDR1 is SEHNR and CDR2 FQNEAQ (reference sequence). Here the CDR3 DNA reads TGTGCCAGCAGCCCCCCGGGGGGATTAGGGAATCAGCCCCAGCATTTT. Its protein is CASSPPGGLGNQPQHF.

V usage is TRBV9 and J usage is TRBJ2-1; the match to TRBD2 covers 9 bases. CDR3 length equals 15 residues. From germline, CDR1 is SGDLS and CDR2 YYNGEE. V was clipped by 3 bases and J by 0 bases; unmatched bases: 1. The CDR3 DNA reads TGTGCCAGCAGCGATAGCGGGAGCTCCTACAATGAGCAGTTCTTC. It translates to CASSDSGSSYNEQFF.

The V and J genes are TRBV29-1 and TRBJ2-6; D unclear. This CDR3 comprises 17 residues. Germline CDR1 and CDR2: SQVTM and ANQGSEA. V was pared by 0 bases and J by 4 bases, with 16 bases between. The CDR3 bases are TGCAGCGTTGAAGATGCCCAGGCAGAAGGGGGGGCCAACGTCCTGACTTTC. Protein: CSVEDAQAEGGANVLTF.

This chain uses TRBV2 with TRBJ2-2; a possible D gene is TRBD1 (6 bases). Germline V gene data show CDR1 as SNHLY and CDR2 as FYNNEI. This CDR3 has 15 amino acids. The ends were cut back, 2 bases at V and 2 bases at J, with 9 bases in the middle. CDR3 protein: CASSETGINTGELFF. The CDR3 DNA is TGTGCCAGCAGTGAAACAGGGATAAACACCGGGGAGCTGTTTTTT.

This clone was recorded only once. The rearrangement links TRBV28 to TRBJ1-1; TRBD1 is a possible D gene (6 bases). Trimming stripped 8 bases from V and 3 bases from J, with 13 bases between. This CDR3 region has 13 residues. Germline V gives CDR1 MDHEN, CDR2 SYDVKM. CDR3 protein: CASFRQGYTEAFF. DNA for the CDR3: TGTGCCAGCTTCCGCCAGGGGTACACTGAAGCTTTCTTT.

This clone has only one observation. The chain combines TRBV14 with TRBJ2-7; D may be TRBD1 (6 bases). Germline V CDR1 and CDR2: SGHDN, FVKESK. The CDR3 is 15 amino acids. V was cut by 3 bases and J by 3 bases, with 15 bases left in between. The CDR3 spells CASSHGTRRDYEQYF. CDR3 coding DNA: TGTGCCAGCAGCCACGGGACACGACGCGACTACGAGCAGTACTTC.

J is TRBJ2-2 and V is TRBV20-1, with no clear D. With 3 bases removed from V and 1 base from J, the gap between germline ends came to 9 bases. CDR1 and CDR2 from the germline V gene are DFQATT and SNEGSKA (reference sequence). The CDR3 is made up of 14 amino acids. The CDR3, as DNA: TGCAGTGCTAGTGGTCTAGGGAACACCGGGGAGCTGTTTTTT. Protein product: CSASGLGNTGELFF.

J is TRBJ1-2 and V is TRBV5-4; no definite D call. The ends were cut back, 4 bases at V and 5 bases at J, with 18 bases in the middle. The CDR3 has 15 residues. The germline gives CDR1 SGHNT, CDR2 YYREEE (reference sequence). CDR3 in amino acids: CASSVVPRDTYGYTF. The CDR3, as DNA: TGTGCCAGCAGCGTGGTCCCCCGAGACACTTATGGCTACACCTTC. Filled out from reference TRBV5-4 and TRBJ1-2, the complete variable domain reads ETGVTQSPTHLIKTRGQQVTLRCSSQSGHNTVSWYQQALGQGPQFIFQYYREEENGRGNFPPRFSGLQFPNYSSELNVNALELDDSALYLCASSVVPRDTYGYTFGSGTRLTVV.

The chain has TRBV5-1 and TRBJ1-3; D is possibly TRBD1 (6 bases). Between the trimmed V and J ends, which lost 4 bases and 4 bases, there was a span of 18 bases. Looked up from germline, CDR1 is SGHRS and CDR2 is YFSETQ. The CDR3 length is 16 residues. The CDR3 DNA reads as TGCGCCAGCAGCCCACAGGCGGGGGCGGTGGGAAACACCATATATTTT. This gives the protein CASSPQAGAVGNTIYF.

This clone was counted between two and nine times. J is TRBJ1-1 and V is TRBV5-5; D not resolved. Germline V gives CDR1 SGHKS, CDR2 YYEKEE (reference sequence). Trimming pared 4 bases from V and 1 base from J, leaving 14 bases between. This CDR3 is built from 15 residues. CDR3 sequence reads: CASSVGGGGNTEAFF. The CDR3 region has the DNA TGTGCCAGCAGCGTTGGAGGTGGCGGGAACACTGAAGCTTTCTTT.

This clone was picked up a small number of times. This chain joins TRBV7-9 and TRBJ2-1; 7 bases map to TRBD1. CDR3 length: 15 amino acids. Trimming took 5 bases from V and 7 from J; bases not matched to a gene: 11. The V gene's germline CDR1 is SEHNR and CDR2 FQNEAQ (reference sequence). The CDR3: CASSRPGQRLNEQFF. The CDR3 bases are TGTGCCAGCAGCCGGCCGGGACAGAGGTTGAATGAGCAGTTCTTC.